This T cell receptor (beta chain) was sequenced during a study of T cells in Graves' hyperthyroidism and ophthalmopathy. The TCR beta CDR3 regions underwent amplification using RNA transcripts as the source. HTBI primers were used for first-round RT-PCR of the TCR CDR3. TCRdb re-analysed the multiplex PCR reads in MiXCR, keeping a single row per CDR3 protein. This table has about 480,000 distinct CDR3 sequences, around 15% appearing once. Uncontrolled infection, other autoimmune disease, pregnancy or lactation excluded patients. The table lists this clonotype with a few counts. CDR1 and CDR2 from the germline V gene are SQVTM and ANQGSEA. The CDR3 sequence is 13 residues long. V was trimmed by 7 bases and J by 0 bases, leaving 10 bases between them.

J is TRBJ1-3 and V is TRBV29-1; D is perhaps TRBD1 (5 bases). This receptor was identified in a woman aged 18-29 years with Graves' hyperthyroidism. Sample: blood. CDR3 nucleotide sequence: TGCAGCGCGACAGTTAACTCTGGAAACACCATATATTTT. Protein product: CSATVNSGNTIYF.